What follows are 14 T cell receptor beta chains derived from one specimen sequenced in a study of identical twins. A single record per CDR3 protein comes from TCRdb applying MiXCR to the 5' RACE reads. The table includes about 280,000 distinct CDR3 sequences, about 8.3% detected once. The sample was also reused in another study, on yellow fever vaccine responses in identical twins.

The sequencing sample was made of memory (CD45RO+) T cells sorted from blood. These receptors were taken from a woman aged 18-29 years in good health.

This clonotype was seen at least ten times. The rearrangement joins TRBV28 to TRBJ2-3; D call uncertain. The V gene lost 6 bases and the J gene lost 0 bases, with 13 bases spanning the gap. The germline CDR1 and CDR2 sequences are MDHEN and SYDVKM. The CDR3 has 15 amino acids. In DNA form, the CDR3 reads TGTGCCAGCAGCCAACCACGCTCTAGCACAGATACGCAGTATTTT. Its protein product is CASSQPRSSTDTQYF.

The chain's CDR3 is CASRRVGGYTF. CDR3 in DNA: TGTGCCAGCAGAAGGGTAGGTGGCTACACCTTC. J is TRBJ1-2 and V is TRBV12-3 or TRBV12-4, with D uncertain. The CDR3 length is 11 residues. V lost 6 bases and J lost 7, with 9 bases in between.

Only a few counts were recorded for this clonotype. The V gene is TRBV6-1, the J gene TRBJ1-5; D call uncertain. Germline assignment: CDR1 MNHNS and CDR2 SASEGT. The ends were cut back, 4 bases at V and 0 bases at J, with 13 bases in the middle. This CDR3 is 16 amino acids long. This CDR3 reads CASSGDTRFSNQPQHF. The CDR3 DNA follows: TGTGCCAGCAGTGGTGACACGAGGTTTAGCAATCAGCCCCAGCATTTT.

In this sample, this clonotype turned up a few times. The chain couples TRBV6-2 or TRBV6-3 to TRBJ2-3; the match to TRBD1 covers 7 bases. CDR1 and CDR2 (germline): MNHEY, SVGEGT. After removal of 2 bases from V and 6 bases from J, the junction contained 5 bases not matched to a gene. The CDR3 extends over 14 amino acids. The CDR3 region is CASSYLGTADTQYF. DNA for the CDR3: TGTGCCAGCAGTTACCTGGGGACAGCCGATACGCAGTATTTT.

This clonotype was picked up many times. The chain couples TRBV11-1 to TRBJ2-7; D may match TRBD1 or TRBD2 (6 bases each). The V gene lost 4 bases and the J gene lost 0 bases, with 22 bases spanning the gap. The germline gives CDR1 SGHAT, CDR2 FQDESV (reference sequence). This CDR3 has 18 residues. The CDR3 DNA reads TGTGCCAGCAGCTCCCTGGAAAGCGCGGGACACTCCTCCTACGAGCAGTACTTC. Its translation is CASSSLESAGHSSYEQYF.

In this sample, this clonotype turned up many times. CDR3 DNA sequence: TGTGCCAGCAGTTATGGTAGCGGGAGGGGGCTGAACGAGCAGTACTTC. Protein product: CASSYGSGRGLNEQYF. The V gene is TRBV6-5, the J gene TRBJ2-7; 11 bases line up with TRBD2. The V segment lost 3 bases and the J segment 5 bases; nucleotides outside the gene matches: 9. The V gene's germline CDR1 is MNHEY and CDR2 SVGAGI. This CDR3 contains 16 residues.

This clonotype was recorded at least ten times. The chain carries TRBV10-3 and TRBJ2-7; 8 nucleotides agree with TRBD2. V was clipped by 6 bases and J by 6 bases; unmatched bases: 10. This CDR3 is built from 14 residues. CDR1 is ENHRY and CDR2 is SYGVKD in the germline V gene. The CDR3 sequence is CAIRDSGGYVEQYF. The CDR3 DNA reads as TGTGCCATCAGGGACAGCGGGGGATACGTCGAGCAGTACTTC.

The genes are TRBV6-1 and TRBJ2-7; D remains ambiguous. Germline-derived CDR1 and CDR2 are MNHNS and SASEGT. V lost 7 bases and J lost 3, with 13 bases in between. CDR3 length: 13 residues. CDR3 sequence: CASTNLGSYEQYV. CDR3 DNA sequence: TGTGCCAGCACCAATCTCGGAAGCTACGAGCAGTACGTC.

This clonotype was recorded at least ten times. The chain combines TRBV6-1 with TRBJ2-7, with D tentatively TRBD2 (5 bases). Germline-derived CDR1 and CDR2 are MNHNS and SASEGT. This CDR3 spans 13 amino acids. Trimming cost V 6 bases and J 6 bases, with 15 bases left between them. The CDR3 DNA sequence: TGTGCCAGCAGCCCGACTCCTCGGGGCGAGCAGTACGTC. Amino acid sequence: CASSPTPRGEQYV.

The rearrangement links TRBV12-3 or TRBV12-4 to TRBJ2-7; the D is unclear. The CDR3 has 16 amino acids. V was pared by 6 bases and J by 0 bases, with 18 bases between. The CDR3 here is CASRPGHPGPSYEQYF. CDR3 DNA sequence: TGTGCCAGCAGACCGGGCCACCCTGGGCCCTCCTACGAGCAGTACTTC.

There are a few counts of this clonotype. The V gene is TRBV11-3, the J gene TRBJ2-7; D not certain. Germline CDR1 SGHNT, CDR2 YENEEA. This CDR3 region has 14 residues. The V and J ends lost 8 bases and 3 bases respectively, with 17 bases between them. CDR3 in amino acids: CASPGGEGYYEQYF. Here the CDR3 DNA reads TGTGCCAGCCCTGGTGGGGAAGGGTACTACGAGCAGTACTTC.

V and J are TRBV3-1 and TRBJ1-4; no definite D call. Trimming removed 4 bases at V and 6 bases at J, with 15 bases between. The germline gives CDR1 LGHDT, CDR2 YNNKEL (reference sequence). The CDR3 runs 15 residues. CDR3 in DNA: TGTGCCAGCAGCCCCAAAGGGCTTAAGGATGAAAAACTGTTTTTT. This encodes CASSPKGLKDEKLFF.

This clonotype was seen ten or more times. This chain joins TRBV10-3 and TRBJ2-7; 11 bases line up with TRBD2. Per the germline V gene, CDR1 is ENHRY and CDR2 is SYGVKD. Trimming removed 2 bases from V and 6 bases from J; junction bases left unmatched: 6. The CDR3 consists of 15 residues. The CDR3 loop is CAISETSGSSGEQYF. The CDR3 DNA reads as TGTGCCATCAGTGAGACTAGCGGGAGCTCGGGCGAGCAGTACTTC.

This clonotype showed up just once. The chain links TRBV19 to TRBJ2-6; 11 nucleotides match TRBD2. The CDR3 has 17 amino acids. V was clipped by 5 bases and J by 2 bases; unmatched bases: 5. CDR1 is LNHDA and CDR2 is SQIVND in the germline V gene (reference sequence). The CDR3 reads CASSSLAGGPGANVLTF. The CDR3 region has the DNA TGTGCCAGTAGTTCCCTAGCGGGAGGTCCTGGGGCCAACGTCCTGACTTTC.